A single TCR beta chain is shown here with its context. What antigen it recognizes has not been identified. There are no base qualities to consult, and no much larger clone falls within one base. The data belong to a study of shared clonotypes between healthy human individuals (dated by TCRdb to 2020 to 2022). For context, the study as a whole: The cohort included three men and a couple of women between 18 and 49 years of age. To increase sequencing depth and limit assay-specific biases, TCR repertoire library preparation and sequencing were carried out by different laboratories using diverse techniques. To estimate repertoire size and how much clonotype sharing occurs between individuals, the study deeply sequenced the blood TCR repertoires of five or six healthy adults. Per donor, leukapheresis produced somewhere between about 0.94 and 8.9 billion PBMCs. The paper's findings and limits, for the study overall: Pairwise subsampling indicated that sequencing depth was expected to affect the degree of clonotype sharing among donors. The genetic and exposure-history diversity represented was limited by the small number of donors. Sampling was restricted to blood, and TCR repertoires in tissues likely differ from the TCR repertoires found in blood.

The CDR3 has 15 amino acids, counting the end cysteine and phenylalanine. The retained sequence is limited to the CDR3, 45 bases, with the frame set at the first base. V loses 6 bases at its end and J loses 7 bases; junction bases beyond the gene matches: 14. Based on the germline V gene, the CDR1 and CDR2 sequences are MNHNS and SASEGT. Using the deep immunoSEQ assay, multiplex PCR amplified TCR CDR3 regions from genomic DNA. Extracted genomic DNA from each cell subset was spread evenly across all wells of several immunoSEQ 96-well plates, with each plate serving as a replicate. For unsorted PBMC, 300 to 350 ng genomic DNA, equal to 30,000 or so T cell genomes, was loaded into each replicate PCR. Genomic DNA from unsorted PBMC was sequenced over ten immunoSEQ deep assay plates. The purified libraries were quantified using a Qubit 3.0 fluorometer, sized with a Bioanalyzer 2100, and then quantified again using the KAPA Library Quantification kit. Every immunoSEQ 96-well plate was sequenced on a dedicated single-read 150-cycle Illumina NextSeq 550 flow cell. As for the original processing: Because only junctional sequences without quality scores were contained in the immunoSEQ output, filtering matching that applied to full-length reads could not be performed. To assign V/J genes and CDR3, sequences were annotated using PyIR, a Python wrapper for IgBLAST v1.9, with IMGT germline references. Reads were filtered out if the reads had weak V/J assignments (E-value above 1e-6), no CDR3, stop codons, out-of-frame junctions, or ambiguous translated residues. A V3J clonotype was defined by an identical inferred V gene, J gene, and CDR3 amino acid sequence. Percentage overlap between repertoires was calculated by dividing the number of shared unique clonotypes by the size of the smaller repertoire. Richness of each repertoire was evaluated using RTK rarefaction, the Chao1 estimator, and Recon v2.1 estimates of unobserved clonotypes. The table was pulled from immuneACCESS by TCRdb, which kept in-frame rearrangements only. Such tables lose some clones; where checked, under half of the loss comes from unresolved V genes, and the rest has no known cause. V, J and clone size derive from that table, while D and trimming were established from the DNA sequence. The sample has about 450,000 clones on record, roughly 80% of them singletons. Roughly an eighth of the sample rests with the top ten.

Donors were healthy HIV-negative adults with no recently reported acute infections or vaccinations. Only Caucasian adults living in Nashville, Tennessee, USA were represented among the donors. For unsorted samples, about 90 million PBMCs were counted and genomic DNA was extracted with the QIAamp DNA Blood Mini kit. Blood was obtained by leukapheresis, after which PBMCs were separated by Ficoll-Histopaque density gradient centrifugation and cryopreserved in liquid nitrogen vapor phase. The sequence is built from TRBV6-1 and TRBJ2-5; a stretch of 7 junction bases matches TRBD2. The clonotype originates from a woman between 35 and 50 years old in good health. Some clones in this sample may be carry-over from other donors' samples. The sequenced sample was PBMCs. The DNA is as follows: TGTGCCAGCAGAGAATCGGGACTACCTGAAGGGACCCAGTACTTC. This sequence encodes CASRESGLPEGTQYF.